This TCR beta chain was identified in a study of blood T cell repertoires in COVID-19. For the study at large: Donors in the United States, Italy and Spain gave samples during acute or convalescent COVID-19.

Data came from immunoSEQ multiplex PCR; TCRdb stores just in-frame clones and leaves some out. The table shows tens of thousands of clones, with roughly 80% occurring only once. CDR1 MNHEY and CDR2 SMNVEV come from the germline V gene (reference sequence). Trimming removed 2 bases from V and 7 bases from J; junction bases left unmatched: 1. The CDR3 runs 12 residues. The clonotype originates from a man aged 45-65 years with COVID-19, enrolled during active disease. Sequenced sample: peripheral blood. This chain uses TRBV27 with TRBJ2-7, with 8 bases identical to TRBD2. The CDR3 DNA reads as TGTGCCAGCAGTTTAGCTAGCGGGGAGCAGTACTTC. Protein sequence: CASSLASGEQYF.